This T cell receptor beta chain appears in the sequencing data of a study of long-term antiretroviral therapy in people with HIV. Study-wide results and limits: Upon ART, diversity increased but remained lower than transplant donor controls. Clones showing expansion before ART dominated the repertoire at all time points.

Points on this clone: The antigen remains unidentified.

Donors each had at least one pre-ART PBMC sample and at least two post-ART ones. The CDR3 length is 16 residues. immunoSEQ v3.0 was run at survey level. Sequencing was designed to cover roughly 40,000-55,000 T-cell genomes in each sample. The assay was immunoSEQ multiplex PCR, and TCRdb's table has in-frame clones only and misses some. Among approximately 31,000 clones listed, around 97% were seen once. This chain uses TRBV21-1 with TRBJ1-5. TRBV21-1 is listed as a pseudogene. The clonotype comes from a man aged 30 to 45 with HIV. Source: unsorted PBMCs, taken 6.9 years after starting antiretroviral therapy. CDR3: CASSKVWDRSNQPQHF. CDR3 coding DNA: TGTGCCAGCAGCAAAGTCTGGGATCGAAGCAATCAGCCCCAGCATTTT.